Each of the 5 T cell receptor beta chains below was sequenced from the same sample in a study of control samples from healthy donors and cancer patients. This table comes from immunoSEQ multiplex PCR, and its TCRdb copy is limited to in-frame clones, with some not included. The table shows about 160,000 clones, with nearly 96% occurring only once. The sample comprised blood. The receptors here all came from a woman in her twenties or thirties in good health.

This clone showed up just once. The CDR3 DNA follows: TGTGCCAGCAGCTTGGTGTTCCTGAACACCGGGGAGCTGTTTTTT. It encodes CASSLVFLNTGELFF. The rearrangement joins TRBV5-5 to TRBJ2-2; D remains unclear. The CDR3 covers 15 residues. Trimming stripped 0 bases from V and 1 base from J, with 7 bases between. Germline V gene sequence: CDR1 SGHKS, CDR2 YYEKEE (reference sequence). The full variable domain, completed using reference TRBV5-5 and TRBJ2-2, is DAGVTQSPTHLIKTRGQQVTLRCSPISGHKSVSWYQQVLGQGPQFIFQYYEKEERGRGNFPDRFSARQFPNYSSELNVNALLLGDSALYLCASSLVFLNTGELFFGEGSRLTVL.

The chain couples TRBV7-2 to TRBJ2-7; 10 nucleotides align to TRBD2. This CDR3 comprises 15 residues. V lost 5 bases and J lost 9; bases outside the gene matches: 13. Germline loops: CDR1 SGHTA, CDR2 FQGNSA. DNA of the CDR3: TGTGCCAGCAGCCCTACGACAGCGGGAGGGCCAGTGCAGTACTTC. This encodes CASSPTTAGGPVQYF.

The CDR3 loop is CASSPPGTDQETQYF. The CDR3 DNA follows: TGTGCCAGCAGCCCCCCGGGGACAGACCAAGAGACCCAGTACTTC. This chain links TRBV7-6 with TRBJ2-5; 7 bases match TRBD1. The CDR3 length is 15 residues. The V segment lost 5 bases and the J segment 0 bases; nucleotides outside the gene matches: 6. Germline V gene data show CDR1 as SGHVS and CDR2 as FNYEAQ.

The rearrangement uses TRBV7-8 and TRBJ1-3; tentatively, D is TRBD1 (5 bases). This CDR3 spans 17 amino acids. Looked up from germline, CDR1 is SGHVS and CDR2 is FQNEAQ. The V gene lost 6 bases and the J gene lost 0 bases, with 18 bases spanning the gap. This CDR3 is CASSSQPRQSSGNTIYF. The CDR3 nucleotides are TGTGCCAGCAGTTCTCAACCCCGACAGAGCTCTGGAAACACCATATATTTT.

The V and J genes are TRBV2 and TRBJ2-5, with a tentative D call TRBD2 (6 bases). This CDR3 is built from 15 residues. Germline V gene sequence: CDR1 SNHLY, CDR2 FYNNEI. V lost 6 bases and J 5 bases, leaving 19 bases between the germline ends. This chain's CDR3 is CASSPDGGPTETQYF. As DNA, the CDR3 is TGTGCCAGCAGCCCGGACGGGGGTCCGACGGAGACCCAGTACTTC.